A single sample gave rise to the 15 T cell receptor beta chains below, sequenced in a study of molecular identifiers for immune sequencing clone quantification. Each CDR3 protein is one row after TCRdb ran MiXCR on the PCR reads. The sample contains 550,000 to 750,000 distinct CDR3 sequences, about 20% of which appear only once. The source material was naive CD8+ T cells from blood, with Jurkat cell RNA spiked in. Subset described: FACS-sorted CD8+CD4-CCR7+CD45RA+ naive T cells. The receptor set was obtained from a human donor in good health. Some libraries in this study had Jurkat cell RNA spiked in.

This clonotype has a handful of counts. CDR3 nucleotides: TGTGCCAGCAGAGGGACAGGGATCGATGAGCAGTTCTTC. Its translation is CASRGTGIDEQFF. This rearrangement joins TRBV12-3 or TRBV12-4 to TRBJ2-1; 9 bases are shared with TRBD1. The ends lost 6 bases at V and 8 bases at J; junction bases unmatched: 5. The CDR3 spans 13 residues.

The V gene is TRBV5-6, the J gene TRBJ2-4, with D uncertain. Trimming stripped 0 bases from V and 8 bases from J, with 18 bases between. This CDR3 contains 16 residues. Germline lookup yields CDR1 SGHDT and CDR2 YYEEEE. The CDR3 loop reads CASSLGRKEQYDIQYF. The CDR3 nucleotides read TGTGCCAGCAGCTTGGGACGGAAGGAACAGTATGACATTCAGTACTTC.

The chain uses TRBV21-1 and TRBJ2-2; TRBD1 is the table's D call, not checked against the DNA. TRBV21-1 is deemed a pseudogene. The CDR3 is 17 amino acids. The CDR3 spells CASSKKGGETNTGELFF. In DNA, the CDR3 is TGTGCCAGCAGCAAAAAGGGGGGGGAGACGAACACCGGGGAGCTGTTTTTT.

The sample holds many counts of this clonotype. The chain has TRBV6-1 and TRBJ2-7, with D unclear. The CDR3 is 14 amino acids. Trimming cost V 3 bases and J 4 bases, with 13 bases left between them. Germline CDR1 and CDR2: MNHNS and SASEGT. The CDR3, as DNA: TGTGCCAGCAGTGATGGCCTCGGTACATACGAGCAGTACTTC. This encodes CASSDGLGTYEQYF.

In this sample, this clonotype turned up many times. The genes are TRBV7-2 and TRBJ1-1, with D possibly being TRBD1 (6 bases). The CDR3 is 16 amino acids. The V end was cut by 0 bases, the J end by 2 bases, with 13 bases between. CDR1 SGHTA and CDR2 FQGNSA come from the germline V gene. This CDR3 is CASSLAVVGGNTEAFF. The CDR3 DNA reads TGTGCCAGCAGCTTAGCTGTTGTAGGGGGAAACACTGAAGCTTTCTTT.

This clonotype was detected a few times. A much bigger clone sits one base away, suggesting this may be a read error. The rearrangement links TRBV4-1 to TRBJ2-5; no firm D call. Trimming left V 1 base short and J 2 bases short, with 8 bases between. The CDR3 covers 14 residues. Germline V gene lookup returns CDR1 MGHRA and CDR2 YSYEKL. CDR3 DNA sequence: TGCGCCAGCAGCCAAGGCTCGTCTCAAGAGACCCAGTACTTC. Translated, it gives CASSQGSSQETQYF.

The chain links TRBV4-3 to TRBJ2-7; 9 bases are shared with TRBD2. Germline V gene sequence: CDR1 LGHNA, CDR2 YSLEER. CDR3 length: 16 amino acids. J gave up 7 bases and V 0 bases, and 10 bases lay outside the gene matches. Here the CDR3 reads CASSQDSGRRPGEQYF. The CDR3 DNA reads as TGCGCCAGCAGCCAAGACAGCGGGAGGCGTCCAGGAGAGCAGTACTTC.

This clonotype has a count of ten or more. The genes are TRBV7-6 and TRBJ2-6, with D unclear. From germline, CDR1 is SGHVS and CDR2 FNYEAQ. There are 15 residues in the CDR3. The germline V and J ends were trimmed by 5 bases and 0 bases, with 8 bases remaining between them. CDR3 nucleotides: TGTGCCAGCAGCGCCGGAATCTCTGGGGCCAACGTCCTGACTTTC. It is translated as CASSAGISGANVLTF. The full variable domain, with the rest looked up from reference TRBV7-6 and TRBJ2-6, is GAGVSQSPRYKVTKRGQDVALRCDPISGHVSLYWYRQALGQGPEFLTYFNYEAQQDKSGLPNDRFSAERPEGSISTLTIQRTEQRDSAMYRCASSAGISGANVLTFGAGSRLTVL.

This clonotype was found many times. V is TRBV10-2 and J is TRBJ2-3; tentative D call: TRBD1 (6 bases). CDR3 size: 15 residues. Germline loops: CDR1 WSHSY, CDR2 SAAADI. The ends were cut back, 5 bases at V and 1 base at J, with 13 bases in the middle. CDR3 in amino acids: CASSSSGGGTDTQYF. CDR3 in DNA: TGCGCCAGCAGTTCCTCTGGGGGCGGCACAGATACGCAGTATTTT.

Concerning this clonotype: It may be a read error: a sequence one base away is much more abundant. This chain uses TRBV6-5 with TRBJ2-7; D not certain. Per germline, CDR1 MNHEY and CDR2 SVGAGI. V lost 8 bases and J 6 bases, leaving 20 bases between the germline ends. CDR3 length: 14 residues. The CDR3 coding sequence is TGTGCCAGCTCCTTAAGGGCCTACTACTGCGAGCAGTACTTC. Translated: CASSLRAYYCEQYF.

At least ten counts were recorded for this clonotype. The chain combines TRBV7-9 with TRBJ2-7; D ambiguous. Germline V gene lookup returns CDR1 SEHNR and CDR2 FQNEAQ (reference sequence). The V and J ends lost 2 bases and 6 bases respectively, with 8 bases between them. This CDR3 is 12 amino acids long. As DNA, the CDR3 is TGTGCCAGCAGCTTATACAGCTCCGAGCAGTACTTC. Residues: CASSLYSSEQYF.

To note about this clonotype: A read error may produce the germline difference seen at one junction end. V is TRBV24-1 and J is TRBJ2-4, with TRBD1 matching over 7 bases. CDR1 is KGHDR and CDR2 is SFDVKD in the germline V gene. The CDR3 totals 14 residues. CDR3 sequence: CATSDRQGENILYF. The CDR3 DNA reads TGTGCCACCAGTGATCGACAGGGAGAAAACATTCTGTACTTC.

This clonotype was seen many times. The rearrangement uses TRBV5-3 and TRBJ1-4, with TRBD1 matching 9 bases. TRBV5-3 is designated an ORF whose function remains uncertain. This CDR3 is 17 amino acids long. Germline trimming cut 8 bases from V and 11 bases from J; bases unmatched to any gene: 22. The CDR3 region has the DNA TGTGCCAGCAGCCCCGAGGGGACAGGGCTTGACGTAGGGAAACTGTTTTTT. This gives the protein CASSPEGTGLDVGKLFF.

This clonotype was seen only a few times. The CDR3 nucleotides read TGTGCCAGCAGTGATTCGCCGGGAAGTACTGAAGCTTTCTTT. The encoded protein is CASSDSPGSTEAFF. The gene calls are TRBV6-4 and TRBJ1-1; D remains unclear. V lost 3 bases to trimming and J lost 5 bases, with 13 bases between them. Per germline, CDR1 MRHNA and CDR2 SNTAGT. The CDR3 is 14 residues long.

This clonotype was picked up a small number of times. The rearrangement joins TRBV11-2 to TRBJ2-7; a possible D gene is TRBD1 (5 bases). Germline V gene lookup returns CDR1 SGHAT and CDR2 FQNNGV. Between the trimmed V and J ends, which lost 5 bases and 6 bases, there was a span of 14 bases. This CDR3 is 13 amino acids long. In nucleotides, the CDR3 is TGTGCCAGCAGCCCAGCTGGGGCCGTCGAGCAGTACTTC. The encoded protein is CASSPAGAVEQYF.